This TCR beta chain was captured by sequencing in a study of regulatory T cells in long-lasting Graves disease. Building of the TCR beta libraries involved iRepertoire HTBI primers and Arm-PCR of CDR3 regions. A single record per CDR3 protein comes from TCRdb applying MiXCR to the multiplex PCR reads. The sample records around 450,000 distinct CDR3 sequences, approximately 16% being singletons. The sample's time point: newly diagnosed GD, antithyroid drugs for less than 3 months. Isolated PBMC RNA provided the starting material for the TCR library. The sample holds a few counts of this clonotype. These data were also reused for a study on T cells in Graves' hyperthyroidism and ophthalmopathy. This second study notes: In blood, most of the thyroid clonotypes expanded above 0.001 were also present.

The clonotype comes from a woman aged 40 to 50 with Graves disease. Sequencing was performed on peripheral blood mononuclear cells (PBMCs), taken at new diagnosis, from a patient treated with antithyroid drugs.

CDR3 nucleotides: TGTGCCAGCAGTTTAGGTCTCATGAGGGCTTTCTTT. This codes for CASSLGLMRAFF. The chain recombines TRBV12-3 or TRBV12-4 with TRBJ1-1; unclear D gene. Trimming took off 1 base at V and 11 bases at J, with 11 bases between the two ends. The CDR3 is made up of 12 amino acids.